Presented here are 4 T cell receptor beta chains from one specimen sequenced in a study of Graves' ophthalmopathy and Graves' hyperthyroidism. TCR beta CDR3 regions were amplified from RNA transcripts. HTBI primers were employed in first-round RT-PCR, then a second-round multiplex PCR followed. TCRdb used MiXCR to reprocess the multiplex PCR reads, holding one entry per CDR3 protein. The sample has a few hundred thousand distinct CDR3 sequences; 17% are singletons. Material: peripheral blood. These receptor sequences come from an adult woman with stable Graves' hyperthyroidism.

At least ten counts were recorded for this clonotype. The chain recombines TRBV7-2 with TRBJ1-1; TRBD1 matches at 7 bases. The V gene end was trimmed by 5 bases and the J gene end by 1 base; junction bases not matched to a gene: 7. The CDR3 has 15 residues. Germline assignment: CDR1 SGHTA and CDR2 FQGNSA. The CDR3: CASSRNRGANTEAFF. CDR3 in DNA: TGTGCCAGCAGCCGTAACAGGGGAGCGAACACTGAAGCTTTCTTT.

At least ten counts were recorded for this clonotype. V is TRBV24-1 and J is TRBJ2-7; 8 bases line up with TRBD2. Germline V gives CDR1 KGHDR, CDR2 SFDVKD. This CDR3 region has 15 residues. The ends lost 4 bases at V and 0 bases at J; junction bases unmatched: 4. CDR3 sequence (DNA): TGTGCCACCAGTGACGATAGCGGGAACTCCTACGAGCAGTACTTC. It is translated as CATSDDSGNSYEQYF.

The chain carries TRBV11-2 and TRBJ2-7, with TRBD1 identical over 7 bases. The junction had 8 bases not matched to a gene; V was cut back by 2 bases and J by 1 base. The germline gives CDR1 SGHAT, CDR2 FQNNGV. The CDR3 sequence is 16 residues long. As DNA, the CDR3 is TGTGCCAGCAGCTTAAGCTGGGACAGCCCTTCCTACGAGCAGTACTTC. Encoded protein: CASSLSWDSPSYEQYF.

The rearrangement uses TRBV6-2 or TRBV6-3 and TRBJ2-7; D is perhaps TRBD1 (6 bases). The V end lost 6 bases, the J end lost 7 bases, and 19 bases lay between the germline ends. The germline CDR1 and CDR2 sequences are MNHEY and SVGEGT. This CDR3 has 14 residues. CDR3 loop: CASSPGQLGSEQYF. The DNA of the CDR3 is TGTGCCAGCAGCCCCGGACAGCTCGGCTCGGAGCAGTACTTC.